A single sample gave rise to the 23 T cell receptor beta chains below, sequenced in a study of cytomegalovirus exposure and HLA in healthy donors. Primers for the PCR totalled 60 Vbeta and 13 Jbeta. The table came from immunoSEQ multiplex PCR; TCRdb's copy has only in-frame clones and leaves some out. Among about 120,000 clones, roughly 80% were seen once, and the ten largest hold about 3.9%. Sequenced: PBMCs. Receptors were obtained from a man in his late teens or twenties in good health and CMV-seropositive.

This clone is a singleton in its sample. V usage is TRBV7-2 and J usage is TRBJ1-2; 7 nucleotides match TRBD1. The length of the CDR3 is 16 residues. With V trimmed by 3 bases and J by 5 bases, 12 bases remained unmatched. The germline V gene has CDR1 SGHTA and CDR2 FQGNSA. The CDR3 is CASSFSRDSNDYGYTF. The CDR3, as DNA: TGTGCCAGCAGCTTTTCCCGGGACAGCAACGATTATGGCTACACCTTC.

This rearrangement joins TRBV6-1 to TRBJ2-7, with TRBD2 as a possible D gene (5 bases). The CDR3 spans 13 residues. Germline V CDR1 and CDR2: MNHNS, SASEGT. V lost 7 bases, J lost 3 bases, and 13 bases lay in between. CDR3 DNA: TGTGCCAGCACTCGGCGGGCTATCTACGAGCAGTACTTC. It translates to CASTRRAIYEQYF.

The chain recombines TRBV19 with TRBJ2-3, with TRBD2 as a possible D gene (7 bases). The CDR3 sequence is 17 residues long. Germline assignment: CDR1 LNHDA and CDR2 SQIVND (reference sequence). V was clipped by 3 bases and J by 4 bases, with 20 bases between them. CDR3 sequence reads: CASSMGGGASWPDTQYF. DNA of the CDR3: TGTGCCAGTAGTATGGGGGGGGGCGCGTCGTGGCCAGATACGCAGTATTTT.

The rearrangement joins TRBV7-9 to TRBJ1-6, with 7 nucleotides matching TRBD1. V lost 5 bases, J lost 5 bases, and 3 bases stayed unmatched. CDR3 length equals 14 residues. Germline V lookup: CDR1 SEHNR, CDR2 FQNEAQ (reference sequence). CDR3 sequence: CASSVGQHNSPLHF. In DNA, the CDR3 is TGTGCCAGCAGCGTGGGACAGCATAATTCACCCCTCCACTTT.

The V call is TRBV10-1, the J call TRBJ2-7; 8 nucleotides align to TRBD1. Germline values: CDR1 WNHNN, CDR2 SYGVQD (reference sequence). CDR3 length: 14 residues. V gave up 6 bases and J gave up 2 bases; unmatched junction bases: 6. The CDR3 region has the DNA TGCGCCAGCAGGGCCGGGACAGGCCCCTACGAGCAGTACTTC. As protein: CASRAGTGPYEQYF.

The chain couples TRBV30 to TRBJ2-1; TRBD2 matches 12 bases. V was clipped by 4 bases and J by 8 bases; unmatched bases: 12. CDR1 and CDR2 from the germline V gene are GTSNPN and SVGIG (reference sequence). CDR3 length: 16 residues. In DNA form, the CDR3 reads TGTGCCTGGACCCGCAAAGGACTAGCGGGAATCTATGAGCAGTTCTTC. Translated: CAWTRKGLAGIYEQFF.

This chain joins TRBV10-1 and TRBJ2-3, with D possibly TRBD1 on 6 matching bases. Trimming shortened V by 0 bases and J by 0 bases, and 10 bases separated the two germline ends. CDR1 and CDR2 from the germline V gene are WNHNN and SYGVQD (reference sequence). CDR3 length: 16 residues. CDR3 in amino acids: CASSESLGQSTDTQYF. For the CDR3, the DNA is TGCGCCAGCAGTGAGTCATTGGGACAAAGCACAGATACGCAGTATTTT.

This clone was seen more than once but under ten times. A much larger clonotype is one base distant, so this may be a read error. This chain uses TRBV4-1 with TRBJ1-1; tentatively, D is TRBD1 (5 bases). Trimming removed 2 bases from V and 1 base from J, with 8 bases in between. Germline assignment: CDR1 MGHRA and CDR2 YSYEKL. The CDR3 is made up of 14 amino acids. DNA of the CDR3: TGCGCCAGCAGCCAAAGACAGACGAACACTGAAGCTTTCTTT. Protein product: CASSQRQTNTEAFF.

About this clone itself: The junction departs from germline at one end; a sequencing error may be responsible. The chain links TRBV7-9 to TRBJ2-7, with TRBD2 matching 8 bases. Germline V gene sequence: CDR1 SEHNR, CDR2 FQNEAQ (reference sequence). This CDR3 spans 15 amino acids. CDR3 DNA sequence: TGTTCCAGCAGCTTTACAGGACTAGCTTCCTACGAGCAGTACTTC. Amino acid sequence: CSSSFTGLASYEQYF.

This clone appeared a few times. CDR3 DNA sequence: TGTGCCAGCAGCCAAGAGACAGGGCTGAACACTGAAGCTTTCTTT. Translation gives CASSQETGLNTEAFF. The chain is built from TRBV5-6 and TRBJ1-1, with TRBD1 matching over 7 bases. V was pared by 4 bases and J by 0 bases, with 6 bases of the junction left unmatched. Germline lookup yields CDR1 SGHDT and CDR2 YYEEEE. This CDR3 contains 15 residues.

This clone is a singleton in its sample. The V and J genes are TRBV13 and TRBJ2-3; TRBD2 aligns across 8 bases. The CDR3 loop spans 18 amino acids. Trimming removed 0 bases from V and 2 bases from J; junction bases left unmatched: 10. Germline CDR1 is PRHDT and CDR2 is FYEKMQ (reference sequence). CDR3 bases: TGTGCCAGCAGCTTAGGAGGGCCGGGTAGCGGGGTCACAGATACGCAGTATTTT. Residues: CASSLGGPGSGVTDTQYF. Filled out from reference TRBV13 and TRBJ2-3, the complete variable domain reads AAGVIQSPRHLIKEKRETATLKCYPIPRHDTVYWYQQGPGQDPQFLISFYEKMQSDKGSIPDRFSAQQFSDYHSELNMSSLELGDSALYFCASSLGGPGSGVTDTQYFGPGTRLTVL.

The gene calls are TRBV2 and TRBJ1-3; the D gene is possibly TRBD1 (5 bases). Germline CDR1 is SNHLY and CDR2 is FYNNEI. CDR3 length: 15 residues. V lost 5 bases and J 3 bases, leaving 14 bases between the germline ends. The CDR3 sequence is CASSPSGAIGNTIYF. The CDR3, as DNA: TGTGCCAGCAGTCCCAGTGGGGCTATTGGAAACACCATATATTTT. The whole variable domain, filled in from reference TRBV2 and TRBJ1-3, reads EPEVTQTPSHQVTQMGQEVILRCVPISNHLYFYWYRQILGQKVEFLVSFYNNEISEKSEIFDDQFSVERPDGSNFTLKIRSTKLEDSAMYFCASSPSGAIGNTIYFGEGSWLTVV.

CDR3 protein: CASTSSGGGFYEQYF. As DNA, the CDR3 is TGTGCCAGCACTTCGTCTGGGGGGGGCTTCTACGAGCAGTACTTC. The chain is built from TRBV6-6 and TRBJ2-7; the D gene is possibly TRBD2 (7 bases). This CDR3 has 15 residues. Trimming removed 7 bases from V and 3 bases from J, with 19 bases in between. Germline-derived CDR1 and CDR2 are MNHNY and SVGAGI (reference sequence).

The CDR3 here is CASSPRGERDTEAFF. In DNA form, the CDR3 reads TGTGCCAGCTCACCCCGGGGTGAGCGGGACACTGAAGCTTTCTTT. The V and J genes are TRBV18 and TRBJ1-1; D is uncertain. The CDR3 is 15 amino acids. Germline V gives CDR1 KGHSH, CDR2 LQKENI. V shed 3 bases and J shed 3 bases, with 14 bases lying between them.

The chain recombines TRBV7-2 with TRBJ2-2, with D maybe TRBD2 (6 bases). Germline CDR1 and CDR2: SGHTA and FQGNSA. Trimming took 5 bases from V and 1 from J, leaving 8 bases between them. The CDR3 runs 14 residues. CDR3 in DNA: TGTGCCAGCAGCCCGGGGGTGAACACCGGGGAGCTGTTTTTT. It encodes CASSPGVNTGELFF.

This CDR3 is CASSIFRVGRNTEAFF. CDR3 DNA: TGTGCCAGCAGCATATTCCGCGTGGGGAGAAACACTGAAGCTTTCTTT. The chain carries TRBV27 and TRBJ1-1; no firm D call. This CDR3 has 16 amino acids. CDR1 is MNHEY and CDR2 is SMNVEV in the germline V gene (reference sequence). Trimming took off 6 bases at V and 2 bases at J, with 19 bases between the two ends.

This clone was counted a single time. The chain combines TRBV6-1 with TRBJ2-3; TRBD1 matches at 9 bases. The germline V gene has CDR1 MNHNS and CDR2 SASEGT. The CDR3 has 15 residues. With 6 bases clipped from V and 0 bases from J, the junction kept 4 bases outside the gene matches. The CDR3 nucleotides read TGTGCCAGCAGCGTGGACAGGGGTAGCACAGATACGCAGTATTTT. As protein: CASSVDRGSTDTQYF.

The gene calls are TRBV19 and TRBJ2-7, with 12 positions matching TRBD2. CDR1 and CDR2 from the germline V gene are LNHDA and SQIVND (reference sequence). J lost 7 bases, V lost 5 bases, and 3 bases had no gene match. The CDR3 runs 13 residues. The CDR3 loop reads CASSLTSGGEQYF. The CDR3 bases are TGTGCCAGTAGTCTAACTAGCGGGGGGGAGCAGTACTTC.

This clone has a handful of counts. The gene calls are TRBV10-3 and TRBJ2-2; TRBD1 matches at 9 bases. This CDR3 has 15 amino acids. Trimming took 5 bases from V and 3 from J; bases not matched to a gene: 4. The germline gives CDR1 ENHRY, CDR2 SYGVKD. The CDR3 DNA reads TGTGCCATCAGTCCCGGGACAGGGTACACCGGGGAGCTGTTTTTT. As protein: CAISPGTGYTGELFF.

The chain couples TRBV4-3 to TRBJ2-1; D gene ambiguous. Trimming removed 0 bases from V and 2 bases from J, with 8 bases in between. The CDR3 has 15 amino acids. Germline V lookup: CDR1 LGHNA, CDR2 YSLEER. The CDR3 region is CASSQDIGTYNEQFF. The CDR3 DNA is TGCGCCAGCAGCCAAGATATTGGCACCTACAATGAGCAGTTCTTC.

This sequence joins TRBV10-2 and TRBJ2-1; 8 bases fit TRBD2. CDR3 length: 14 amino acids. J gave up 7 bases and V 6 bases, and 8 bases lay outside the gene matches. Germline V CDR1 and CDR2: WSHSY, SAAADI. The CDR3 loop is CASSPGLDLNEQFF. The CDR3 bases are TGCGCCAGCAGCCCGGGACTAGACCTTAATGAGCAGTTCTTC.

Of note for this clone: An end of the junction does not agree with germline; a read error may underlie this. The chain uses TRBV7-9 and TRBJ1-2, with a weak D call TRBD1 (6 bases). Germline V gene sequence: CDR1 SEHNR, CDR2 FQNEAQ (reference sequence). This CDR3 is 14 amino acids long. DNA for the CDR3: TGTTCCAGCAGCTTAAGTCAGGGGCGTCGTGGCTACACCTTC. Translated: CSSSLSQGRRGYTF.

The genes are TRBV27 and TRBJ2-1; no clear D gene. Trimming removed 8 bases at V and 9 bases at J, with 14 bases between. Germline assignment: CDR1 MNHEY and CDR2 SMNVEV (reference sequence). The CDR3 sequence is 12 residues long. The CDR3 DNA reads TGTGCCAGCTGGCTGACGTGGAGTGAGCAGTTCTTC. Translated, it gives CASWLTWSEQFF.